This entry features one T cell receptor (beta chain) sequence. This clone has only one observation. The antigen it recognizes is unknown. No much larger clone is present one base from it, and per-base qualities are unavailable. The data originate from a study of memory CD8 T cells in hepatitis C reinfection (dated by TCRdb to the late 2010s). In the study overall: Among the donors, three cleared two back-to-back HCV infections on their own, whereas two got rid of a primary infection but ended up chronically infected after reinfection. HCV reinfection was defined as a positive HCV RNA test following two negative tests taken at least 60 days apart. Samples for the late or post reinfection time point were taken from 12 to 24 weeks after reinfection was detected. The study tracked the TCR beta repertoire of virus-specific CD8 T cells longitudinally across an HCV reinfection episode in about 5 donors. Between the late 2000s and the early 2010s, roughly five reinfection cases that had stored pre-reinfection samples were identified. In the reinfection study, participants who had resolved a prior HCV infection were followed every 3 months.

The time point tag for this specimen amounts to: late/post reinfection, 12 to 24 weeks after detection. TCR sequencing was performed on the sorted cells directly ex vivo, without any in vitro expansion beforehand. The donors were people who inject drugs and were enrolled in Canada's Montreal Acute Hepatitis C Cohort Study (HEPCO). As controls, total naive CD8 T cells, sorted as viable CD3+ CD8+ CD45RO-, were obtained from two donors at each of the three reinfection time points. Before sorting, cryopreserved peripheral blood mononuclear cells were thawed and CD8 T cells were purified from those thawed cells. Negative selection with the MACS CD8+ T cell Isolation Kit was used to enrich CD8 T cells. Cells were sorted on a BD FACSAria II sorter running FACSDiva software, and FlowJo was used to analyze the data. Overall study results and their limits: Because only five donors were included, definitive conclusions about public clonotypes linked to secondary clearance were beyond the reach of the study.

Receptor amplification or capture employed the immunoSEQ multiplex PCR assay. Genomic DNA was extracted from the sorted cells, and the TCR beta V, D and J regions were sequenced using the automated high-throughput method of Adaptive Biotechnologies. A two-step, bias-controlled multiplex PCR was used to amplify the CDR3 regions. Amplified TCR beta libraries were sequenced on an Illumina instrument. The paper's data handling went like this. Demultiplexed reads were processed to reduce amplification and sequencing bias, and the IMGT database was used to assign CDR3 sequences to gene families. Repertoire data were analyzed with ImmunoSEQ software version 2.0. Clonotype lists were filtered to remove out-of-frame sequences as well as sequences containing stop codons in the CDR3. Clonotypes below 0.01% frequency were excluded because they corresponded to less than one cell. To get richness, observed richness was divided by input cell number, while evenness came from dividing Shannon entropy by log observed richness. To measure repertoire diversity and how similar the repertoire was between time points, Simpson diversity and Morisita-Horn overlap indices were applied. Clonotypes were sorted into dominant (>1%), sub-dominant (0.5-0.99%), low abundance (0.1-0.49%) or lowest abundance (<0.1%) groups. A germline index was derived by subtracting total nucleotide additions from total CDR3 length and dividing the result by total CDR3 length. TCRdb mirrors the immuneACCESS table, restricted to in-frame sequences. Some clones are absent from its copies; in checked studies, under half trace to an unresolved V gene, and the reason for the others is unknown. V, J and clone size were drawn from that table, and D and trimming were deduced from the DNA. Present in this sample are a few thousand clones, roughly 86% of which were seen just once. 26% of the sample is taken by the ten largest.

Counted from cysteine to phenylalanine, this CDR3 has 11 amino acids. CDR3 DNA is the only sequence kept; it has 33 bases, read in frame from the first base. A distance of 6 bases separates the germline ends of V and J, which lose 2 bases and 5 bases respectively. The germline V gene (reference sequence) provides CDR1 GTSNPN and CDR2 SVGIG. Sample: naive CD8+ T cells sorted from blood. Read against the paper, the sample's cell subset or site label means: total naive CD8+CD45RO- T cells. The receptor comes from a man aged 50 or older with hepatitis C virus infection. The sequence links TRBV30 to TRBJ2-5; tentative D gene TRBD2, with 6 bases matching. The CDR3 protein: CAWSRGETQYF. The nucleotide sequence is TGTGCCTGGAGTCGGGGGGAGACCCAGTACTTC.